This T cell receptor (beta chain) was captured in a study of T-cell memory formation after mild COVID-19. In germline, CDR1 is MNHEY, CDR2 SVGAGI. Deletions cut 4 bases from V and 10 bases from J, with 22 bases between. This CDR3 region has 15 residues. TCRdb re-derived calls from the 5' RACE reads in MiXCR, one entry per CDR3 protein. The table shows 110,000 to 150,000 distinct CDR3 sequences, with less than 25% occurring only once. This clonotype was observed a handful of times. The sequenced material came from PBMCs or a T cell subset sorted from them (not recorded which). V usage is TRBV6-5 and J usage is TRBJ1-1, with a possible D match to TRBD1 (5 bases). The TCR comes from an adult woman who had mild COVID-19 (a few samples of this study predate the infection). Cell type and time point are not known. CDR3 sequence reads: CASSSSPRMGGGAFF. As DNA, the CDR3 is TGTGCCAGCAGTTCAAGCCCCCGTATGGGCGGGGGAGCTTTCTTT.